This T cell receptor (beta chain) came from a study of blood T cell repertoires in COVID-19. About the study: Sites in the United States, Italy and Spain provided acute and convalescent COVID-19 samples. Nucleic acid was either cDNA or gDNA, and it came from T cells, B-cell-depleted T cells, or PBMCs.

Trimming cost V 2 bases and J 7 bases, with 12 bases left between them. CDR1 and CDR2 (germline): MNHEY, SMNVEV (reference sequence). The CDR3 length is 15 residues. Source study methods: Nucleated cell counts were estimated from reference gene primer amplification. The protocol was immunoSEQ multiplex PCR, while the TCRdb copy is restricted to in-frame clones and leaves out a portion. V and J calls and clone size are copied from that table; D and trimming were computed from the DNA. Among about 81,000 clones, 91% were seen once, and the ten largest hold about 2%. V and J are TRBV27 and TRBJ1-6, with no clear D. This receptor was taken from a woman in her 50s in a cohort sampled during active COVID-19. What was sequenced was peripheral blood. The CDR3 reads CASSLGLAGNSPLHF. In DNA form, the CDR3 reads TGTGCCAGCAGTTTAGGGCTGGCGGGCAATTCACCCCTCCACTTT.